These 9 T cell receptor beta chains originate from one sample sequenced in a study of shared clonotypes between healthy human individuals. The table came from immunoSEQ multiplex PCR; TCRdb's copy has only in-frame clones and leaves some out. The table has millions of clones, around nine tenths seen once; the top ten hold over 0.12%. Sample: naive CD4+ T cells sorted from blood. Subset meaning: CD45RA+ positively selected. Receptors originate from a young man in good health.

This clone came up a few times. J is TRBJ1-4 and V is TRBV19; 11 nucleotides line up with TRBD1. This CDR3 contains 15 residues. The germline V gene has CDR1 LNHDA and CDR2 SQIVND (reference sequence). J lost 7 bases, V lost 4 bases, and 5 bases had no gene match. CDR3 sequence reads: CASSTDRGRGEKLFF. The DNA of the CDR3 is TGTGCCAGTAGTACGGACAGGGGGCGCGGTGAAAAACTGTTTTTT.

This clone was observed a handful of times. The gene calls are TRBV30 and TRBJ1-1; D is unclear. V was shortened by 0 bases and J by 1 base, with 6 bases between the two germline ends. This CDR3 region has 13 residues. Germline CDR1 GTSNPN, CDR2 SVGIG (reference sequence). The CDR3 sequence is CAWSVTKNTEAFF. The CDR3 nucleotides read TGTGCCTGGAGTGTCACCAAGAACACTGAAGCTTTCTTT.

The chain's CDR3 is CASSADLISNQPQHF. The DNA for the CDR3 is TGTGCCAGCAGCGCCGACCTGATCAGCAATCAGCCCCAGCATTTT. The chain combines TRBV7-2 with TRBJ1-5; D ambiguous. The CDR3 is made up of 15 amino acids. Trimming took 5 bases from V and 1 from J, leaving 12 bases between them. Germline CDR1 is SGHTA and CDR2 is FQGNSA.

This chain uses TRBV18 with TRBJ2-3, with 11 bases that match TRBD2. Germline V CDR1 and CDR2: KGHSH, LQKENI. The CDR3 sequence is 15 residues long. V shed 6 bases and J 3 bases; nucleotides not matched to a gene: 5. This chain's CDR3 is CASSLASGRTDTQYF. CDR3 DNA sequence: TGTGCCAGCTCCCTGGCTAGCGGGAGGACAGATACGCAGTATTTT.

The rearrangement joins TRBV5-1 to TRBJ2-6; D possibly corresponds to TRBD1 (7 bases). CDR1 and CDR2 (germline): SGHRS, YFSETQ. This CDR3 region has 16 residues. The ends were cut back, 4 bases at V and 0 bases at J, with 11 bases in the middle. The CDR3 coding sequence is TGCGCCAGCAGCCCCCAGGGGGGCTCTGGGGCCAACGTCCTGACTTTC. It translates to CASSPQGGSGANVLTF.

The chain employs TRBV2 and TRBJ1-1, with 10 bases that match TRBD1. The V segment lost 7 bases and the J segment 11 bases; nucleotides outside the gene matches: 7. The germline gives CDR1 SNHLY, CDR2 FYNNEI. The CDR3 is 12 amino acids. The CDR3 DNA follows: TGTGCCAGCACCGACAGGGGGCGAAGGGCTTTCTTT. Amino acid sequence: CASTDRGRRAFF.

This chain uses TRBV7-9 with TRBJ1-5; no clear D gene. Between the trimmed V and J ends, which lost 4 bases and 7 bases, there was a span of 11 bases. The CDR3 contains 13 residues. Germline CDR1 reads SEHNR; CDR2 reads FQNEAQ (reference sequence). The CDR3 protein is CASSSLSDQPQHF. As DNA, the CDR3 is TGTGCCAGCAGCTCGCTTTCGGACCAGCCCCAGCATTTT.

The genes are TRBV11-3 and TRBJ1-2, with a weak D call TRBD1 (5 bases). V lost 0 bases, J lost 1 base, and 15 bases lay in between. Per the germline V gene, CDR1 is SGHNT and CDR2 is YENEEA. The CDR3 covers 17 residues. The CDR3 spells CASSLDPTGHLNYGYTF. DNA of the CDR3: TGTGCCAGCAGCTTAGATCCCACAGGACATCTTAACTATGGCTACACCTTC.

This clone was detected once. The chain is built from TRBV10-3 and TRBJ1-1, with D unresolved. The V end lost 6 bases, the J end lost 1 base, and 9 bases lay between the germline ends. CDR1 is ENHRY, CDR2 SYGVKD, per germline. The CDR3 is 13 residues long. This chain's CDR3 is CAIREDGNTEAFF. CDR3 coding DNA: TGTGCCATCAGAGAGGACGGGAACACTGAAGCTTTCTTT.